These 31 T cell receptor beta chains originate from one sample sequenced in a study of vaccination effects on CD4 cells after COVID-19. Their antigens are not known. The table came from immunoSEQ multiplex PCR; TCRdb's copy has only in-frame clones and leaves some out. The sample includes under 20,000 clones, about 70% of them seen just once. With the ViraFEST assay, the study expanded antigen-specific CD4+ T cells using viral peptide pools, then sequenced them. After roughly ten days in culture, the CD4+ T cells were isolated. Confirmation by PCR established that the person had SARS-CoV-2 infection between March and December 2020. The sequencing used CD4+ T cells from PBMCs cultured with SARS-CoV-2 spike peptides, collected before COVID-19 vaccination. These receptors came from a human donor who had a prior SARS-CoV-2 infection.

In this sample, this clone turned up a few times. The chain carries TRBV7-3 and TRBJ2-3; the match to TRBD2 covers 7 bases. The CDR3 loop spans 14 amino acids. Germline V gene sequence: CDR1 SGHTA, CDR2 FQGTGA. V lost 2 bases to trimming and J lost 5 bases; unmatched junction nucleotides: 4. The CDR3 spells CASSLEGREDTQYF. CDR3 nucleotide sequence: TGTGCCAGCAGCTTAGAAGGGAGGGAAGATACGCAGTATTTT. Full variable domain (remainder filled in from reference TRBV7-3 and TRBJ2-3): GAGVSQTPSNKVTEKGKYVELRCDPISGHTALYWYRQSLGQGPEFLIYFQGTGAADDSGLPNDRFFAVRPEGSVSTLKIQRTERGDSAVYLCASSLEGREDTQYFGPGTRLTVL.

This chain uses TRBV6-1 with TRBJ2-2; D may be TRBD1 (6 bases). The CDR3 runs to 14 residues. In germline, CDR1 is MNHNS, CDR2 SASEGT. V lost 2 bases and J lost 3, with 7 bases in between. In DNA form, the CDR3 reads TGTGCCAGCAGTGAACAGGGGTACACCGGGGAGCTGTTTTTT. It translates to CASSEQGYTGELFF.

The chain employs TRBV2 and TRBJ2-5; no firm D call. The CDR3 sequence is 11 residues long. V lost 4 bases and J lost 3, with 3 bases in between. Germline CDR1 and CDR2: SNHLY and FYNNEI. CDR3 residues: CASSVEETQYF. The CDR3 nucleotides are TGTGCCAGCAGTGTGGAAGAGACCCAGTACTTC. The full variable domain, in which reference TRBV2 and TRBJ2-5 provide the parts outside the CDR3, is EPEVTQTPSHQVTQMGQEVILRCVPISNHLYFYWYRQILGQKVEFLVSFYNNEISEKSEIFDDQFSVERPDGSNFTLKIRSTKLEDSAMYFCASSVEETQYFGPGTRLLVL.

The genes are TRBV7-2 and TRBJ2-1, with a weak D call TRBD2 (6 bases). The CDR3 has 15 residues. Germline lookup yields CDR1 SGHTA and CDR2 FQGNSA. Trimming took off 2 bases at V and 4 bases at J, with 12 bases between the two ends. The CDR3 DNA reads TGTGCCAGCAGCTTAAGTAGCGGTTATTACAATGAGCAGTTCTTC. This encodes CASSLSSGYYNEQFF.

The chain uses TRBV27 and TRBJ2-7, with D perhaps TRBD2 (5 bases). The CDR3 contains 13 residues. CDR1 MNHEY and CDR2 SMNVEV come from the germline V gene (reference sequence). V gave up 6 bases and J gave up 1 base, with 10 bases separating them. The CDR3, as DNA: TGTGCCAGCAGCTGGAGACTATCCTACGAGCAGTACTTC. Residues: CASSWRLSYEQYF.

The chain combines TRBV3-1 (or the pseudogene TRBV3-2) with TRBJ1-2; 7 bases match TRBD1. CDR1 is LGHDT, CDR2 YNNKEL, per germline (reference sequence). The junction had 7 bases not matched to a gene; V was cut back by 1 base and J by 2 bases. This CDR3 contains 16 residues. This chain's CDR3 is CASSQGGTDFNYGYTF. CDR3 nucleotide sequence: TGTGCCAGCAGCCAAGGGGGGACAGACTTCAACTATGGCTACACCTTC.

The V gene is TRBV15, the J gene TRBJ2-7; D gene ambiguous. The germline V gene has CDR1 LNHNV and CDR2 YYDKDF (reference sequence). This CDR3 has 15 amino acids. Trimming removed 0 bases at V and 3 bases at J, with 12 bases between. The CDR3: CATSRDRPTHYEQYF. CDR3 DNA: TGTGCCACCAGCAGAGATCGGCCCACCCACTACGAGCAGTACTTC.

The chain recombines TRBV7-2 with TRBJ2-2, with a weak D call TRBD2 (5 bases). The CDR3 runs to 16 residues. Trimming removed 1 base from V and 0 bases from J, with 9 bases in between. Germline CDR1 and CDR2: SGHTA and FQGNSA. CDR3 DNA sequence: TGTGCCAGCAGCTTAGTCCGGCGGGCGAACACCGGGGAGCTGTTTTTT. Its translation: CASSLVRRANTGELFF.

The V gene is TRBV4-3, the J gene TRBJ2-1, with 7 bases that match TRBD2. The CDR3 consists of 15 residues. Trimming took 3 bases from V and 9 from J; bases not matched to a gene: 11. In germline, CDR1 is LGHNA, CDR2 YSLEER. The CDR3 is CASSQEGLPLSEQFF. The CDR3 nucleotides read TGCGCCAGCAGCCAGGAGGGACTACCCCTCAGTGAGCAGTTCTTC.

The rearrangement uses TRBV13 and TRBJ1-2, with TRBD1 matching over 7 bases. The CDR3 consists of 16 residues. V was pared by 0 bases and J by 5 bases, with 9 bases of the junction left unmatched. CDR1 and CDR2 (germline): PRHDT, FYEKMQ (reference sequence). CDR3 sequence: CASSLGLRSGGYGYTF. Here the CDR3 DNA reads TGTGCCAGCAGCTTAGGCCTAAGATCAGGGGGATATGGCTACACCTTC.

CDR3 coding DNA: TGTGCCAGCAGCGCTGGGGTCTACGAGCAGTACTTC. The encoded protein is CASSAGVYEQYF. The V and J genes are TRBV7-8 and TRBJ2-7; no firm D call. Trimming cost V 5 bases and J 3 bases, with 8 bases left between them. In germline, CDR1 is SGHVS, CDR2 FQNEAQ. CDR3 length: 12 residues.

The chain joins TRBV4-3 to TRBJ1-2; D not resolved. Germline CDR1 and CDR2: LGHNA and YSLEER. V was trimmed by 3 bases and J by 1 base, leaving 3 bases between them. The CDR3 contains 12 residues. CDR3 DNA sequence: TGCGCCAGCAGCCAGGGTAACTATGGCTACACCTTC. Protein product: CASSQGNYGYTF.

This clone was detected a few times. The chain joins TRBV7-2 to TRBJ2-1; perhaps D is TRBD1 or TRBD2 (5 bases each). Germline values: CDR1 SGHTA, CDR2 FQGNSA. This CDR3 is 15 amino acids long. V lost 6 bases to trimming and J lost 4 bases, with 16 bases between them. The CDR3 sequence is CASRRPGPKYNEQFF. The CDR3 DNA follows: TGTGCCAGCAGGCGCCCGGGACCCAAATACAATGAGCAGTTCTTC.

The chain carries TRBV5-4 and TRBJ2-2; D not resolved. CDR1 and CDR2 (germline): SGHNT, YYREEE (reference sequence). The CDR3 is made up of 14 amino acids. V lost 0 bases to trimming and J lost 9 bases, with 12 bases between them. This CDR3 reads CASSLVADHRELFF. The DNA for the CDR3 is TGTGCCAGCAGCTTGGTGGCAGATCACCGGGAGCTGTTTTTT.

The CDR3 is CASSLGAISTNTEAFF. The CDR3 nucleotides read TGCGCCAGCAGCCTGGGGGCGATATCAACGAACACTGAAGCTTTCTTT. V usage is TRBV5-1 and J usage is TRBJ1-1, with a tentative D call TRBD1 (6 bases). V lost 4 bases and J lost 1, with 17 bases in between. The CDR3 runs 16 residues. Germline V gene sequence: CDR1 SGHRS, CDR2 YFSETQ.

This clone was seen only once. Here the CDR3 DNA reads TGTGCCAGCAGCGTAGGAGGACAGATGGGGGAGACCCAGTACTTC. Translated: CASSVGGQMGETQYF. This chain connects TRBV9 to TRBJ2-5; possibly TRBD1 for D (6 bases). The ends were cut back, 0 bases at V and 5 bases at J, with 14 bases in the middle. This CDR3 contains 15 residues. Germline V gene data show CDR1 as SGDLS and CDR2 as YYNGEE.

This clone was detected only a few times. This chain uses TRBV19 with TRBJ1-2, with TRBD1 matching 8 bases. Unmatched junction bases numbered 11, after V lost 10 bases and J lost 4 bases. From germline, CDR1 is LNHDA and CDR2 SQIVND (reference sequence). The CDR3 runs 14 residues. CDR3 nucleotides: TGTGCCACCGAAGGCGCAGGGGGCGGCTATGGCTACACCTTC. Translated, it gives CATEGAGGGYGYTF.

This clone was detected once. The V gene is TRBV6-6, the J gene TRBJ1-4; D is perhaps TRBD1 (6 bases). CDR1 is MNHNY and CDR2 is SVGAGI in the germline V gene (reference sequence). Deletions cut 5 bases from V and 2 bases from J, with 9 bases between. The CDR3 contains 14 residues. CDR3 in amino acids: CASSTTGTNEKLFF. The CDR3 coding sequence is TGTGCCAGCAGTACCACAGGGACTAATGAAAAACTGTTTTTT.

Only one count was recorded for this clone. V and J are TRBV12-5 and TRBJ1-4; D gene uncertain. V shed 6 bases and J shed 5 bases, with 10 bases lying between them. Germline CDR1 is LGHNT and CDR2 is FRNRAP. The CDR3 spans 13 residues. The DNA of the CDR3 is TGTGCTAGTGGAAAGGACCTGAATGAAAAACTGTTTTTT. Protein: CASGKDLNEKLFF.

Within the sample, this clone is medium-sized. The chain is built from TRBV2 and TRBJ1-6; TRBD1 agrees at 7 bases. Germline V gene sequence: CDR1 SNHLY, CDR2 FYNNEI. This CDR3 region has 14 residues. Trimming took 11 bases from V and 6 from J; bases not matched to a gene: 10. CDR3 sequence: CALMKGQPNSPLHF. In DNA, the CDR3 is TGTGCCCTTATGAAGGGACAGCCTAATTCACCCCTCCACTTT.

V gene TRBV29-1 combines with J gene TRBJ2-5; a weak D match, TRBD1 (5 bases). Trimming removed 6 bases from V and 5 bases from J, with 13 bases in between. The CDR3 sequence is 12 residues long. The germline V gene encodes CDR1 SQVTM and CDR2 ANQGSEA. The chain's CDR3 is CSVHLGAETQYF. The CDR3 nucleotides read TGCAGCGTCCACCTAGGGGCGGAGACCCAGTACTTC.

This chain links TRBV4-3 with TRBJ2-7, with 9 bases that match TRBD2. V trimming: 1 base; J trimming: 4 bases; junction bases outside the gene matches: 5. The CDR3 runs to 15 residues. Germline assignment: CDR1 LGHNA and CDR2 YSLEER. CDR3 sequence: CASSQAGTSRYEQYF. In DNA, the CDR3 is TGCGCCAGCAGCCAAGCCGGGACTAGCAGGTACGAGCAGTACTTC.

The chain recombines TRBV30 with TRBJ1-1; maybe TRBD1 (6 bases). This CDR3 region has 14 residues. The germline gives CDR1 GTSNPN, CDR2 SVGIG (reference sequence). V lost 0 bases and J 5 bases, leaving 13 bases between the germline ends. DNA of the CDR3: TGTGCCTGGAGTGTGCCGGGGGGCGGTACTGAAGCTTTCTTT. Protein product: CAWSVPGGGTEAFF.

The chain recombines TRBV6-5 with TRBJ1-1; no reliable D call. Germline V gene lookup returns CDR1 MNHEY and CDR2 SVGAGI. V shed 6 bases and J shed 3 bases, with 11 bases lying between them. This CDR3 has 13 amino acids. The CDR3 is CASRPQVYTEAFF. The CDR3 DNA follows: TGTGCCAGCAGACCCCAGGTCTACACTGAAGCTTTCTTT.

The chain combines TRBV2 with TRBJ2-7, with 11 bases fitting TRBD2. The V segment lost 5 bases and the J segment 3 bases; nucleotides outside the gene matches: 9. The CDR3 is 16 amino acids. The germline V gene has CDR1 SNHLY and CDR2 FYNNEI. Here the CDR3 DNA reads TGTGCCAGCAGTTCTAGTGGACTAGCGGGTAACTACGAGCAGTACTTC. Its translation: CASSSSGLAGNYEQYF.

The chain links TRBV6-5 to TRBJ1-5, with D possibly matching TRBD1 (5 bases). The length of the CDR3 is 13 residues. The germline CDR1 and CDR2 sequences are MNHEY and SVGAGI. Trimming left V 8 bases short and J 10 bases short, with 18 bases between. This CDR3 reads CASAGALSQPQHF. The CDR3 coding sequence is TGTGCCAGCGCTGGGGCCTTAAGTCAACCCCAGCATTTT.

This clone appeared a single time. One end of the junction fails to match germline, which may point to a read error. The CDR3 DNA reads as TGTGCCAGCAGCTTAGTGGACAGGGGCTTGATCTTC. This codes for CASSLVDRGLIF. The chain employs TRBV7-2 and TRBJ2-1, with TRBD1 matching over 9 bases. Looked up from germline, CDR1 is SGHTA and CDR2 is FQGNSA. The length of the CDR3 is 12 residues.

This clone was found a few times. DNA for the CDR3: TGTGCCTGGAGTGTAGGACAGGCTAACTATGGCTACACCTTC. Translation: CAWSVGQANYGYTF. The genes are TRBV30 and TRBJ1-2, with 7 bases matching TRBD1. The V segment lost 0 bases and the J segment 0 bases; nucleotides outside the gene matches: 1. The CDR3 covers 14 residues. Per the germline V gene, CDR1 is GTSNPN and CDR2 is SVGIG (reference sequence).

The V and J genes are TRBV7-9 and TRBJ1-2; 7 bases are a match to TRBD1. With 5 bases clipped from V and 3 bases from J, the junction kept 9 bases outside the gene matches. Germline CDR1 and CDR2: SEHNR and FQNEAQ (reference sequence). The CDR3 contains 15 residues. The CDR3 DNA is TGTGCCAGCAGCCTAGAGACAGGGCGTTACTATGGCTACACCTTC. Translated: CASSLETGRYYGYTF.

This chain joins TRBV2 and TRBJ1-6, with D perhaps matching TRBD1 (5 bases). The CDR3 spans 13 residues. Germline V CDR1 and CDR2: SNHLY, FYNNEI. Trimming removed 6 bases at V and 8 bases at J, with 11 bases between. CDR3 DNA: TGTGCCAGCAGCGTGGGGGTGGATTCACCCCTCCACTTT. Its translation is CASSVGVDSPLHF.

Only one count was recorded for this clone. This chain links TRBV3-1 (or the pseudogene TRBV3-2) with TRBJ2-5; 10 bases agree with TRBD1. The J segment lost 5 bases and the V segment lost 5 bases, leaving 8 bases of the junction unmatched. The CDR3 consists of 15 residues. Per the germline V gene, CDR1 is LGHDT and CDR2 is YNNKEL (reference sequence). CDR3 DNA: TGTGCCAGCAGCAACAGACAGGGGGCCCTGGAGACCCAGTACTTC. Translation gives CASSNRQGALETQYF.